Each of the 19 T cell receptor beta chains below was sequenced from the same sample in a study of blood T cells in healthy people across ages. Through a sample-barcoded 5' primer and a J-beta primer mix, a second PCR was run for roughly 6 to 12 cycles. TCRdb analysed the 5' RACE reads with MiXCR anew, one entry per CDR3 protein. The table lists 750,000 to 950,000 distinct CDR3 sequences, about 27% of them singletons. These data also formed part of another study, on T cells of mothers and their children.

The material sequenced was blood. The receptors come from a woman aged 40 to 50 in good health.

This clonotype was observed at least ten times. This chain connects TRBV4-1 to TRBJ2-4; D call uncertain. Germline CDR1 reads MGHRA; CDR2 reads YSYEKL. This CDR3 has 11 amino acids. V lost 0 bases, J lost 6 bases, and 0 bases lay in between. CDR3 DNA sequence: TGCGCCAGCAGCCAAGAAAACATTCAGTACTTC. It yields the protein CASSQENIQYF.

The chain uses TRBV21-1 and TRBJ1-5; TRBD1 is taken as the D call from the table, unchecked against the DNA. TRBV21-1 represents a pseudogene. The CDR3 length is 19 residues. CDR3 sequence reads: CASSKATSGGSSSNQPQHF. CDR3 in DNA: TGTGCCAGCAGCAAAGCGACGTCAGGGGGATCTTCAAGCAATCAGCCCCAGCATTTT.

With respect to this clonotype: This may be a read error: a much more frequent sequence differs by one nucleotide. This chain joins TRBV5-1 and TRBJ1-2, with 8 bases identical to TRBD1. The CDR3 spans 15 residues. The trim removed 5 bases at V and 9 bases at J, leaving 15 bases unmatched. CDR1 and CDR2 (germline): SGHRS, YFSETQ. The CDR3 nucleotides read TGCGCCAGCAGTCCAGGGGGCGACCCCCTTGGTAGCTACACCTTC. Encoded protein: CASSPGGDPLGSYTF. Looking up the rest from reference TRBV5-1 and TRBJ1-2 gives the full variable domain: KAGVTQTPRYLIKTRGQQVTLSCSPISGHRSVSWYQQTPGQGLQFLFEYFSETQRNKGNFPGRFSGRQFSNSRSEMNVSTLELGDSALYLCASSPGGDPLGSYTFGSGTRLTVV.

This clonotype was counted ten times or more. The gene calls are TRBV5-1 and TRBJ1-5; TRBD1 agrees at 7 bases. Looked up from germline, CDR1 is SGHRS and CDR2 is YFSETQ. CDR3 length: 15 residues. V lost 5 bases, J lost 2 bases, and 7 bases stayed unmatched. The CDR3 protein is CASSYGTEGNQPQHF. In nucleotides, the CDR3 is TGCGCCAGCAGTTACGGGACAGAGGGCAATCAGCCCCAGCATTTT.

This clonotype was seen a few times. A read error may explain this, as a much larger clone is one base away. This chain connects TRBV28 to TRBJ1-2; no clear D gene. Germline loops: CDR1 MDHEN, CDR2 SYDVKM. This CDR3 region has 13 residues. CDR3 nucleotides: TGTGTCAGCACCGTACAAGACACCTATGGCTACACCTTC. Translating it yields CVSTVQDTYGYTF.

This clonotype appeared many times. The rearrangement joins TRBV20-1 to TRBJ2-1; 7 nucleotides align to TRBD1. The CDR3 is 15 amino acids. With 4 bases clipped from V and 7 bases from J, the junction kept 13 bases outside the gene matches. Per germline, CDR1 DFQATT and CDR2 SNEGSKA (reference sequence). Written as DNA, the CDR3 is TGCAGTGCTAACAATCCGGGACAGTCACGGAATGAGCAGTTCTTC. Its protein is CSANNPGQSRNEQFF.

This clonotype was seen many times. This sequence joins TRBV29-1 and TRBJ2-7; D call uncertain. The CDR3 covers 13 residues. Deletions cut 2 bases from V and 1 base from J, with 9 bases between. Germline V gives CDR1 SQVTM, CDR2 ANQGSEA. Here the CDR3 DNA reads TGCAGCGTTGAAATAGGGAATTCCTACGAGCAGTACTTC. It codes for CSVEIGNSYEQYF.

This clonotype was seen at least ten times. CDR3 residues: CSARDPGSSTDTQYF. The CDR3, as DNA: TGCAGTGCTAGAGATCCGGGCTCTAGCACAGATACGCAGTATTTT. The chain uses TRBV20-1 and TRBJ2-3; D is unresolved. The ends were cut back, 0 bases at V and 0 bases at J, with 10 bases in the middle. The CDR3 is 15 residues long. Germline V gene lookup returns CDR1 DFQATT and CDR2 SNEGSKA (reference sequence).

This clonotype has more than one count but fewer than ten. The rearrangement uses TRBV15 and TRBJ2-1; TRBD1 matches at 8 bases. The length of the CDR3 is 14 residues. Trimming removed 6 bases from V and 8 bases from J; junction bases left unmatched: 9. Looked up from germline, CDR1 is LNHNV and CDR2 is YYDKDF (reference sequence). The CDR3 DNA sequence: TGTGCCACCAGGAGCCCACAGGGGGGCGATGAGCAGTTCTTC. As protein: CATRSPQGGDEQFF.

Points on this clonotype: Sequence at one end of the junction differs from germline and may be a read error. This rearrangement joins TRBV24-1 to TRBJ1-4, with 9 bases matching TRBD1. The V gene's germline CDR1 is KGHDR and CDR2 SFDVKD. The CDR3 has 16 amino acids. CDR3: CATSEGQGSTNEKRFF. Written as DNA, the CDR3 is TGTGCCACCAGCGAGGGACAGGGCTCAACTAATGAAAAACGGTTTTTT.

This clonotype was seen many times. V is TRBV9 and J is TRBJ2-7; the D gene is possibly TRBD2 (7 bases). V was pared by 3 bases and J by 1 base, with 11 bases between. Germline V gene data show CDR1 as SGDLS and CDR2 as YYNGEE. The CDR3 loop spans 14 amino acids. The CDR3 is CASSEGGVSYEQYF. The CDR3 region has the DNA TGTGCCAGCAGCGAGGGGGGGGTATCCTACGAGCAGTACTTC.

This clonotype was recorded a few times. This chain uses TRBV5-1 with TRBJ2-7, with a possible D match to TRBD1 (6 bases). This CDR3 contains 16 residues. The germline V gene has CDR1 SGHRS and CDR2 YFSETQ. V gave up 3 bases and J gave up 6 bases, with 22 bases separating them. CDR3 sequence reads: CASSWKQGSRELEQYF. CDR3 in DNA: TGCGCCAGCAGCTGGAAACAGGGTTCAAGGGAGCTCGAGCAGTACTTC.

This clonotype came up once. The chain couples TRBV7-2 to TRBJ2-5; D perhaps matches TRBD1 (7 bases). V lost 5 bases to trimming and J lost 7 bases, with 20 bases between them. Germline CDR1 and CDR2: SGHTA and FQGNSA. This CDR3 has 15 residues. DNA of the CDR3: TGTGCCAGCAGCCCGCTGGAGGGGGCCCGATTGACCCAGTACTTC. This encodes CASSPLEGARLTQYF. The full variable domain, rest sourced from reference TRBV7-2 and TRBJ2-5, is GAGVSQSPSNKVTEKGKDVELRCDPISGHTALYWYRQSLGQGLEFLIYFQGNSAPDKSGLPSDRFSAERTGGSVSTLTIQRTQQEDSAVYLCASSPLEGARLTQYFGPGTRLLVL.

This clonotype has just a few counts. This clone may be a read error of a much larger clone one base away. CDR3 nucleotide sequence: TGTGCCAGCAGTCGTACGACAGGGCCGAACATTCAGTACTTC. It is translated as CASSRTTGPNIQYF. The gene calls are TRBV6-5 and TRBJ2-4; 7 nucleotides line up with TRBD1. Germline V lookup: CDR1 MNHEY, CDR2 SVGAGI. V trimming: 5 bases; J trimming: 7 bases; junction bases outside the gene matches: 8. CDR3 size: 14 residues.

This clonotype came up once. Being one base from a much bigger clone, this may be a read error. The V gene is TRBV5-6, the J gene TRBJ2-7, with 7 positions matching TRBD1. Per germline, CDR1 SGHDT and CDR2 YYEEEE. The CDR3 is 18 amino acids. For the CDR3, the DNA is TGTGTCAGCAGCTTAAGGACAGGAACCCCTATGGGACGCTACGAGCAGTACTTC. This encodes CVSSLRTGTPMGRYEQYF.

This clonotype turned up a few times. The chain couples TRBV20-1 to TRBJ1-1; no clear D. V was shortened by 3 bases and J by 5 bases, with 10 bases between the two germline ends. This CDR3 has 12 amino acids. Germline CDR1 and CDR2: DFQATT and SNEGSKA (reference sequence). CDR3 residues: CSASSPITEAFF. Written as DNA, the CDR3 is TGCAGTGCTAGTTCCCCCATAACTGAAGCTTTCTTT.

This clonotype has a handful of counts. This chain uses TRBV12-3 or TRBV12-4 with TRBJ2-1; D tentatively fits TRBD1 or TRBD2 (6 bases each). Trimming shortened V by 8 bases and J by 8 bases, and 13 bases separated the two germline ends. The CDR3 totals 12 residues. The CDR3 bases are TGTGCCAGCGGAGGGGGGAGCGATGAGCAGTTCTTC. Amino acids: CASGGGSDEQFF.

To note about this clonotype: This may stem from a read error, because a much larger clone lies one nucleotide away. The V and J genes are TRBV6-5 and TRBJ2-5, with 7 nucleotides matching TRBD1. The CDR3 is 14 residues long. J gave up 11 bases and V 3 bases, and 12 bases lay outside the gene matches. Germline-derived CDR1 and CDR2 are MNHEY and SVGAGI. The CDR3: CASSYGQARDEQYF. CDR3 in DNA: TGTGCCAGCAGTTATGGACAGGCCCGGGATGAGCAGTACTTC.

This clonotype showed up many times. The chain couples TRBV7-3 to TRBJ2-5; D gene unclear. Trimming removed 5 bases at V and 0 bases at J, with 10 bases between. Germline V gives CDR1 SGHTA, CDR2 FQGTGA. This CDR3 comprises 14 residues. The CDR3, as DNA: TGTGCCAGCAGCCAACGACGGGACCAAGAGACCCAGTACTTC. This sequence encodes CASSQRRDQETQYF.